This TCR beta chain was identified in a study of CD8 T cells in Susac syndrome. The multiple sclerosis controls were treatment-naive patients, and their relapsing-remitting disease was stable or active. The authors negatively isolated CD8+ and CD4+ T cells and FACS-enriched TEMRA cells. CDR3 length: 13 residues. Per germline, CDR1 SQVTM and CDR2 ANQGSEA. V lost 4 bases and J lost 4, with 12 bases in between. This clonotype was seen just once. It was with random hexamers that roughly 0.45 to 1 ug RNA was reverse transcribed. TCRdb processed the immunoSEQ multiplex PCR reads anew with MiXCR; each CDR3 protein has one entry. The sample contains 250,000 to 350,000 distinct CDR3 sequences, 70% to 90% of which appear only once.

The sequence was collected from a human donor with multiple sclerosis. This sequence joins TRBV29-1 and TRBJ2-3; D gene ambiguous. Sequenced material: CD8+ T cells from PBMCs. DNA for the CDR3: TGCAGCGTTGTGCCCTCAGTGGCAGATACGCAGTATTTT. Protein product: CSVVPSVADTQYF.